These 7 T cell receptor beta chains share one sample of origin, sequenced in a study of patients and donors after allogeneic stem cell transplantation. TCRdb itself ran the RT-PCR reads through MiXCR, one entry per CDR3 protein. This table has around 170,000 distinct CDR3 sequences, nearly 25% appearing once. Input material: blood, either unsorted or a sorted T cell fraction (not recorded which). The receptors come from a human donor who was either an allogeneic HSCT recipient or a stem cell or donor lymphocyte infusion donor (not recorded which). It is not recorded whose cells these are; they may come from a transplant donor.

The chain carries TRBV11-2 and TRBJ1-2; unclear D gene. V was cut by 4 bases and J by 2 bases, with 20 bases left in between. Germline loops: CDR1 SGHAT, CDR2 FQNNGV. The CDR3 extends over 17 amino acids. The CDR3 sequence is CASSSYRGVSLNYGYTF. The CDR3 bases are TGTGCCAGCAGCTCTTACCGGGGTGTAAGTCTGAACTATGGCTACACCTTC.

The CDR3 here is CASSLGRRVQAETQYF. The CDR3 region has the DNA TGTGCCAGCAGCTTAGGCCGAAGGGTTCAGGCGGAGACCCAGTACTTC. This chain links TRBV13 with TRBJ2-5; D ambiguous. There are 16 residues in the CDR3. Trimming took 0 bases from V and 5 from J, leaving 16 bases between them. Germline V gene lookup returns CDR1 PRHDT and CDR2 FYEKMQ (reference sequence).

The sample holds a few counts of this clonotype. The chain combines TRBV4-3 with TRBJ2-7; TRBD2 agrees at 8 bases. The CDR3 has 16 residues. Losses at the gene ends were 2 bases for V and 0 bases for J; bases not matched to a gene: 6. Per germline, CDR1 LGHNA and CDR2 YSLEER. Here the CDR3 reads CASSQLNSGNSYEQYF. In DNA form, the CDR3 reads TGCGCCAGCAGCCAACTGAATAGCGGGAACTCCTACGAGCAGTACTTC.

Only a few counts were recorded for this clonotype. The V call is TRBV5-5, the J call TRBJ2-1; D unresolved. Between the trimmed V and J ends, which lost 4 bases and 1 base, there was a span of 15 bases. The CDR3 has 16 amino acids. CDR1 SGHKS and CDR2 YYEKEE come from the germline V gene (reference sequence). The CDR3 protein is CASSLRGVGSYNEQFF. The CDR3 DNA reads TGTGCCAGCAGCCTCAGAGGAGTAGGGTCCTACAATGAGCAGTTCTTC.

V and J are TRBV29-1 and TRBJ1-1; 11 bases align to TRBD1. The trim removed 8 bases at V and 5 bases at J, leaving 7 bases unmatched. This CDR3 is built from 13 residues. Germline-derived CDR1 and CDR2 are SQVTM and ANQGSEA. CDR3 in amino acids: CSLSDRGRTEAFF. The CDR3 bases are TGCAGCCTCTCGGACAGGGGGCGAACTGAAGCTTTCTTT.

In this sample, this clonotype turned up a few times. The gene calls are TRBV12-3 or TRBV12-4 and TRBJ1-2; 7 nucleotides align to TRBD1. Trimming removed 7 bases from V and 5 bases from J; junction bases left unmatched: 10. The CDR3 is 14 residues long. The CDR3 here is CASTRTQGGYGYTF. In DNA, the CDR3 is TGTGCCAGCACCCGAACCCAGGGGGGGTATGGCTACACCTTC.

The chain employs TRBV4-3 and TRBJ1-4, with D unclear. Germline CDR1 reads LGHNA; CDR2 reads YSLEER. CDR3 length: 16 residues. Trimming cost V 0 bases and J 1 base, with 9 bases left between them. CDR3 coding DNA: TGCGCCAGCAGCCAAGATCCGGCGGGAACTAATGAAAAACTGTTTTTT. This translates into CASSQDPAGTNEKLFF.